A single sample is the source of the 10 T cell receptor beta chains below, sequenced in a study of cytomegalovirus exposure and HLA in healthy donors (dated by TCRdb to about 2017). Library preparation employed the immunoSEQ multiplex PCR assay. The immuneACCESS repertoire file appears here via TCRdb, limited to in-frame rearrangements. These files lack a portion of the clones; in checked studies, under half of the deficit traces to unresolved V genes, and the cause of the others is not known. A total of about 110,000 clones appear in this sample, 90% to 96% of them only once. 0.67% of the sample is taken by the ten largest. Sequencing was carried out using PBMCs. The receptors were gathered from a woman aged 18-30 years in good health and CMV-seronegative.

V gene TRBV7-3 combines with J gene TRBJ2-2; tentative D call: TRBD2 (5 bases). This CDR3 has 17 residues. V was clipped by 4 bases and J by 1 base, with 16 bases between them. Germline V gene sequence: CDR1 SGHTA, CDR2 FQGTGA. CDR3 DNA sequence: TGTGCCAGCAGCTCACTCGCGGGCGACCGGAACACCGGGGAGCTGTTTTTT. This codes for CASSSLAGDRNTGELFF.

The chain carries TRBV7-9 and TRBJ1-1, with no clear D. The length of the CDR3 is 15 residues. Looked up from germline, CDR1 is SEHNR and CDR2 is FQNEAQ (reference sequence). Trimming stripped 1 base from V and 2 bases from J, with 11 bases between. CDR3 coding DNA: TGTGCCAGCAGCTTAGTTTCCAGAATTAACACTGAAGCTTTCTTT. Residues: CASSLVSRINTEAFF.

The V and J genes are TRBV19 and TRBJ2-6; D is unclear. The CDR3 contains 17 residues. The V end lost 3 bases, the J end lost 0 bases, and 12 bases lay between the germline ends. Germline CDR1 is LNHDA and CDR2 is SQIVND (reference sequence). The CDR3 DNA follows: TGTGCCAGTAGTATGTCGGCAGGTACCTCTGGGGCCAACGTCCTGACTTTC. It encodes CASSMSAGTSGANVLTF. The full variable domain, in which reference TRBV19 and TRBJ2-6 provide the parts outside the CDR3, is DGGITQSPKYLFRKEGQNVTLSCEQNLNHDAMYWYRQDPGQGLRLIYYSQIVNDFQKGDIAEGYSVSREKKESFPLTVTSAQKNPTAFYLCASSMSAGTSGANVLTFGAGSRLTVL.

The gene calls are TRBV6-5 and TRBJ1-1, with D possibly TRBD1 on 6 matching bases. With 6 bases removed from V and 7 bases from J, the gap between germline ends came to 6 bases. The CDR3 sequence is 10 residues long. The germline gives CDR1 MNHEY, CDR2 SVGAGI. In DNA form, the CDR3 reads TGTGCCAGCAGGGACAGTGAAGCTTTCTTT. It encodes CASRDSEAFF.

The V gene is TRBV7-8, the J gene TRBJ2-7, with 7 bases that match TRBD1. This CDR3 region has 14 residues. Germline-derived CDR1 and CDR2 are SGHVS and FQNEAQ. The junction had 9 bases not matched to a gene; V was cut back by 5 bases and J by 5 bases. CDR3 DNA: TGTGCCAGCAGCCCGATGACAGGGTACCACGAGCAGTACTTC. It is translated as CASSPMTGYHEQYF.

The V gene is TRBV4-3, the J gene TRBJ1-2; weak D call: TRBD1 (6 bases). Germline values: CDR1 LGHNA, CDR2 YSLEER. The ends were cut back, 1 base at V and 2 bases at J, with 11 bases in the middle. The CDR3 totals 15 residues. The CDR3 spells CASSQGTVPNYGYTF. The CDR3 nucleotides read TGCGCCAGCAGCCAAGGGACAGTCCCCAACTATGGCTACACCTTC.

The gene calls are TRBV28 and TRBJ1-1; tentative D call: TRBD1 (5 bases). This CDR3 contains 15 residues. The V gene lost 8 bases and the J gene lost 0 bases, with 16 bases spanning the gap. In germline, CDR1 is MDHEN, CDR2 SYDVKM. Written as DNA, the CDR3 is TGTGCCAGCGCATGGGGCCCATCCATGAACACTGAAGCTTTCTTT. Protein sequence: CASAWGPSMNTEAFF.

The chain employs TRBV28 and TRBJ2-7, with 9 bases lining up with TRBD1. Unmatched junction bases numbered 3, after V lost 6 bases and J lost 3 bases. CDR1 and CDR2 (germline): MDHEN, SYDVKM. The CDR3 is 13 amino acids. In nucleotides, the CDR3 is TGTGCCAGCAGGACAGGGGGGGTCTACGAGCAGTACTTC. Translating it yields CASRTGGVYEQYF.

V gene TRBV4-3 combines with J gene TRBJ1-2; 7 bases align to TRBD1. The ends lost 0 bases at V and 3 bases at J; junction bases unmatched: 10. The CDR3 spans 17 residues. CDR1 and CDR2 (germline): LGHNA, YSLEER. CDR3 nucleotides: TGCGCCAGCAGCCAAGATTGGGACAGACATCCTTACTATGGCTACACCTTC. Translating gives CASSQDWDRHPYYGYTF.

The genes are TRBV5-1 and TRBJ2-5; 7 bases are a match to TRBD1. V was clipped by 0 bases and J by 5 bases; unmatched bases: 10. This CDR3 has 16 residues. CDR1 is SGHRS, CDR2 YFSETQ, per germline. The DNA for the CDR3 is TGCGCCAGCAGCTTGGTTCCAGGGGGTCACCGGGAGACCCAGTACTTC. This gives the protein CASSLVPGGHRETQYF.